These 27 T cell receptor beta chains were all obtained from the same sample, sequenced in a study of cytomegalovirus exposure and HLA in healthy donors. It was with 60 Vbeta and 13 Jbeta primers that the PCR ran. Only in-frame clones appear in the TCRdb table, and some are missing; sequencing was by immunoSEQ multiplex PCR. Among under 150,000 clones, 81% were seen once, and the ten largest hold under 5%. The sample consisted of PBMCs. These receptors all come from a woman aged 25 to 39 in good health and CMV-seronegative.

The chain combines TRBV11-2 with TRBJ2-7; 10 bases are a match to TRBD1. Looked up from germline, CDR1 is SGHAT and CDR2 is FQNNGV. The V and J ends lost 6 bases and 4 bases, in that order; junction bases with no gene match: 9. CDR3 length equals 15 residues. CDR3 nucleotide sequence: TGTGCCAGCAGTCCCGGGACAGGGGATAATTACGAGCAGTACTTC. This codes for CASSPGTGDNYEQYF.

The chain has TRBV7-2 and TRBJ1-3, with D hard to call. Trimming pared 5 bases from V and 3 bases from J, leaving 14 bases between. Germline assignment: CDR1 SGHTA and CDR2 FQGNSA. The CDR3 has 15 residues. CDR3 loop: CASSPTSGSGNTIYF. In nucleotides, the CDR3 is TGTGCCAGCAGCCCCACCTCGGGGAGTGGAAACACCATATATTTT.

On this clone: At one end, the junction sequence differs from germline, possibly due to a read error. The chain joins TRBV7-9 to TRBJ2-2; D may be TRBD2 (5 bases). Germline assignment: CDR1 SEHNR and CDR2 FQNEAQ (reference sequence). This CDR3 contains 16 residues. CDR3: CSSSSWRARNTGELFF. DNA of the CDR3: TGTTCCAGCAGCAGCTGGCGGGCGAGAAACACCGGGGAGCTGTTTTTT.

This clone was counted between two and nine times. J is TRBJ1-4 and V is TRBV2; 10 nucleotides align to TRBD1. Germline V gene sequence: CDR1 SNHLY, CDR2 FYNNEI. Losses at the gene ends were 9 bases for V and 8 bases for J; bases not matched to a gene: 6. The CDR3 runs 13 residues. For the CDR3, the DNA is TGTGCCAGTGACAGGGGGCAAAAGGAAAAACTGTTTTTT. This codes for CASDRGQKEKLFF. The full variable domain, rest sourced from reference TRBV2 and TRBJ1-4, is EPEVTQTPSHQVTQMGQEVILRCVPISNHLYFYWYRQILGQKVEFLVSFYNNEISEKSEIFDDQFSVERPDGSNFTLKIRSTKLEDSAMYFCASDRGQKEKLFFGSGTQLSVL.

This clone was detected once. The chain is built from TRBV7-9 and TRBJ1-1, with D hard to call. CDR1 is SEHNR, CDR2 FQNEAQ, per germline (reference sequence). The V end was cut by 1 base, the J end by 0 bases, with 6 bases between. The CDR3 sequence is 14 residues long. The CDR3 DNA reads as TGTGCCAGCAGCTTAGAGGCGGTGAACACTGAAGCTTTCTTT. The encoded protein is CASSLEAVNTEAFF.

The table lists this clone with a count of one. This chain joins TRBV4-3 and TRBJ1-2; unclear D gene. This CDR3 is 14 amino acids long. Trimming removed 0 bases at V and 8 bases at J, with 13 bases between. Germline-derived CDR1 and CDR2 are LGHNA and YSLEER. The CDR3 loop reads CASSQEAVFEGYTF. DNA of the CDR3: TGCGCCAGCAGCCAAGAGGCAGTCTTTGAAGGCTACACCTTC.

CDR3 region: CASSPGLAGEQYF. For the CDR3, the DNA is TGTGCCAGCAGTCCGGGACTAGCTGGGGAGCAGTACTTC. The V gene is TRBV27, the J gene TRBJ2-7; 9 bases map to TRBD2. CDR1 is MNHEY and CDR2 is SMNVEV in the germline V gene (reference sequence). Trimming cost V 5 bases and J 7 bases; bases outside gene matches: 6. The CDR3 extends over 13 amino acids.

This clone was observed a single time. V usage is TRBV10-3 and J usage is TRBJ2-6, with 7 nucleotides matching TRBD1. The CDR3 is 16 amino acids. After removal of 10 bases from V and 0 bases from J, the junction contained 9 bases not matched to a gene. Germline CDR1 reads ENHRY; CDR2 reads SYGVKD. CDR3 in amino acids: CASRDSDNSGANVLTF. DNA for the CDR3: TGTGCCAGCAGGGACAGCGACAACTCTGGGGCCAACGTCCTGACTTTC.

The rearrangement links TRBV6-1 to TRBJ1-5; tentatively, D is TRBD1 (5 bases). V lost 0 bases, J lost 3 bases, and 9 bases lay in between. CDR3 size: 15 residues. Germline-derived CDR1 and CDR2 are MNHNS and SASEGT. In DNA, the CDR3 is TGTGCCAGCAGTGAAGCTCCAGGGCCCAATCAGCCCCAGCATTTT. Translating gives CASSEAPGPNQPQHF.

CDR3 sequence reads: CASSLGGRQGNYGYTF. CDR3 DNA sequence: TGCGCCAGCAGCTTGGGGGGGAGACAGGGGAACTATGGCTACACCTTC. The chain joins TRBV5-1 to TRBJ1-2; 8 nucleotides line up with TRBD1. Trimming took 0 bases from V and 2 from J; bases not matched to a gene: 6. The CDR3 is made up of 16 amino acids. CDR1 SGHRS and CDR2 YFSETQ come from the germline V gene.

In regard to this clone: Other DNA sequences within the sample encode an identical CDR3. The genes are TRBV19 and TRBJ2-7; D remains unclear. The germline CDR1 and CDR2 sequences are LNHDA and SQIVND (reference sequence). The V gene lost 0 bases and the J gene lost 3 bases, with 9 bases spanning the gap. The CDR3 runs 14 residues. The CDR3 nucleotides read TGTGCCAGTAGTATAGATCGAGGTAGCTACGAGCAGTACTTC. Protein: CASSIDRGSYEQYF.

The CDR3 DNA reads as TGTGCCAGTGGGAGGGCGGGAGGAAGAACCTACGAGCAGTACTTC. It codes for CASGRAGGRTYEQYF. V usage is TRBV19 and J usage is TRBJ2-7, with 8 positions matching TRBD2. The J segment lost 2 bases and the V segment lost 8 bases, leaving 11 bases of the junction unmatched. Germline assignment: CDR1 LNHDA and CDR2 SQIVND (reference sequence). The CDR3 loop spans 15 amino acids.

On this clone: One end of the junction is discordant with germline, which a read error may explain. The chain has TRBV27 and TRBJ2-7, with a weak D call TRBD2 (6 bases). This CDR3 comprises 10 residues. CDR1 is MNHEY, CDR2 SMNVEV, per germline (reference sequence). CDR3 sequence (DNA): TGTGCCAGCAGTTTGACTAGGCTTTGCTTC. Protein product: CASSLTRLCF.

The chain uses TRBV28 and TRBJ1-4; possible D gene TRBD1, 6 bases. With 4 bases removed from V and 0 bases from J, the gap between germline ends came to 9 bases. CDR1 is MDHEN and CDR2 is SYDVKM in the germline V gene. CDR3 length equals 15 residues. In nucleotides, the CDR3 is TGTGCCAGCAGTTCAACAGGGTCAACTAATGAAAAACTGTTTTTT. The encoded protein is CASSSTGSTNEKLFF.

The chain has TRBV7-6 and TRBJ2-7; D unresolved. The V gene lost 0 bases and the J gene lost 2 bases, with 5 bases spanning the gap. Germline lookup yields CDR1 SGHVS and CDR2 FNYEAQ. CDR3 length equals 13 residues. The CDR3 nucleotides are TGTGCCAGCAGCTTAGCAGGAGCCTACGAGCAGTACTTC. Protein: CASSLAGAYEQYF.

This chain joins TRBV7-9 and TRBJ1-1, with 10 bases lining up with TRBD1. Germline assignment: CDR1 SEHNR and CDR2 FQNEAQ (reference sequence). The V and J ends lost 5 bases and 4 bases, in that order; junction bases with no gene match: 13. The CDR3 is 17 residues long. CDR3 bases: TGTGCCAGCAGCCCCCGGGGGCGGGACAGGGGATTCACTGAAGCTTTCTTT. Translating gives CASSPRGRDRGFTEAFF.

The rearrangement links TRBV25-1 to TRBJ2-1; the D gene is possibly TRBD2 (5 bases). Germline-derived CDR1 and CDR2 are MGHDK and SYGVNS. The CDR3 runs 12 residues. Trimming took off 4 bases at V and 7 bases at J, with 8 bases between the two ends. CDR3 amino acids: CASSASGNEQFF. The CDR3 DNA sequence: TGTGCCAGCAGTGCAAGCGGAAATGAGCAGTTCTTC.

The chain is built from TRBV7-2 and TRBJ2-7; 8 nucleotides align to TRBD2. The trim removed 4 bases at V and 6 bases at J, leaving 11 bases unmatched. The CDR3 loop spans 15 amino acids. Germline V gene sequence: CDR1 SGHTA, CDR2 FQGNSA. The CDR3 sequence: CASSSLGAGVSEQYF. DNA for the CDR3: TGTGCCAGCAGCTCGCTTGGAGCGGGAGTATCCGAGCAGTACTTC.

The chain couples TRBV7-8 to TRBJ2-7; 7 positions match TRBD1. The CDR3 loop spans 15 amino acids. Looked up from germline, CDR1 is SGHVS and CDR2 is FQNEAQ. J was trimmed by 0 bases and V by 4 bases; bases with no gene match: 6. The CDR3 loop reads CASSSYGTASYEQYF. CDR3 nucleotide sequence: TGTGCCAGCAGCTCGTATGGGACAGCCTCCTACGAGCAGTACTTC.

This clone has more than one count but fewer than ten. The chain uses TRBV6-6 and TRBJ1-1; 12 positions match TRBD1. Looked up from germline, CDR1 is MNHNY and CDR2 is SVGAGI (reference sequence). This CDR3 has 15 residues. J was trimmed by 5 bases and V by 5 bases; bases with no gene match: 6. CDR3 amino acids: CASSPRDRGHTEAFF. The CDR3 bases are TGTGCCAGCAGTCCCCGGGACAGGGGGCATACTGAAGCTTTCTTT.

V usage is TRBV5-1 and J usage is TRBJ1-2, with 10 bases matching TRBD1. From germline, CDR1 is SGHRS and CDR2 YFSETQ. The CDR3 length is 15 residues. Unmatched junction bases numbered 3, after V lost 0 bases and J lost 4 bases. This chain's CDR3 is CASSLEGQGSYGYTF. The CDR3 DNA sequence: TGCGCCAGCAGCTTGGAGGGACAGGGGAGCTATGGCTACACCTTC.

The chain joins TRBV9 to TRBJ2-5; maybe TRBD2 (5 bases). Germline V gives CDR1 SGDLS, CDR2 YYNGEE. There are 14 residues in the CDR3. V shed 3 bases and J shed 5 bases, with 14 bases lying between them. This chain's CDR3 is CASSAATRGETQYF. CDR3 DNA sequence: TGTGCCAGCAGCGCGGCTACCCGAGGGGAGACCCAGTACTTC.

The rearrangement links TRBV18 to TRBJ2-1; D is perhaps TRBD2 (6 bases). V lost 0 bases, J lost 9 bases, and 15 bases lay in between. The CDR3 is 15 residues long. Looked up from germline, CDR1 is KGHSH and CDR2 is LQKENI. For the CDR3, the DNA is TGTGCCAGCTCACCACCGTCCGGGAGCGGTGGTGAGCAGTTCTTC. Protein sequence: CASSPPSGSGGEQFF.

The gene calls are TRBV7-2 and TRBJ2-1, with D unresolved. Deletions cut 7 bases from V and 7 bases from J, with 8 bases between. This CDR3 has 11 residues. The V gene's germline CDR1 is SGHTA and CDR2 FQGNSA. CDR3 nucleotides: TGTGCCAGCACCCTCTTAAATGAGCAGTTCTTC. This codes for CASTLLNEQFF. Full variable domain (remainder filled in from reference TRBV7-2 and TRBJ2-1): GAGVSQSPSNKVTEKGKDVELRCDPISGHTALYWYRQSLGQGLEFLIYFQGNSAPDKSGLPSDRFSAERTGGSVSTLTIQRTQQEDSAVYLCASTLLNEQFFGPGTRLTVL.

The V call is TRBV7-9, the J call TRBJ1-1; 11 bases map to TRBD1. The CDR3 is 16 residues long. V shed 6 bases, J shed 5 bases, and the junction held 11 bases outside the gene matches. Germline values: CDR1 SEHNR, CDR2 FQNEAQ (reference sequence). The CDR3 protein is CASSHWDRGFGTEAFF. For the CDR3, the DNA is TGTGCCAGCAGTCATTGGGACAGGGGGTTTGGTACTGAAGCTTTCTTT.

The chain recombines TRBV5-6 with TRBJ2-7; 12 positions match TRBD2. With V trimmed by 4 bases and J by 6 bases, 5 bases remained unmatched. The CDR3 runs to 14 residues. Per germline, CDR1 SGHDT and CDR2 YYEEEE. Here the CDR3 reads CASSVGLAGSEQYF. CDR3 nucleotide sequence: TGTGCCAGCAGCGTCGGACTAGCGGGATCCGAGCAGTACTTC.

The CDR3 nucleotides are TGTGCCAGCAGTTCGGACAGGGGGCTAGGGTACAATGAGCAGTTCTTC. Its translation is CASSSDRGLGYNEQFF. This rearrangement joins TRBV27 to TRBJ2-1; 11 bases map to TRBD1. Trimming cost V 4 bases and J 4 bases; bases outside gene matches: 6. Germline V CDR1 and CDR2: MNHEY, SMNVEV (reference sequence). CDR3 length equals 16 residues.